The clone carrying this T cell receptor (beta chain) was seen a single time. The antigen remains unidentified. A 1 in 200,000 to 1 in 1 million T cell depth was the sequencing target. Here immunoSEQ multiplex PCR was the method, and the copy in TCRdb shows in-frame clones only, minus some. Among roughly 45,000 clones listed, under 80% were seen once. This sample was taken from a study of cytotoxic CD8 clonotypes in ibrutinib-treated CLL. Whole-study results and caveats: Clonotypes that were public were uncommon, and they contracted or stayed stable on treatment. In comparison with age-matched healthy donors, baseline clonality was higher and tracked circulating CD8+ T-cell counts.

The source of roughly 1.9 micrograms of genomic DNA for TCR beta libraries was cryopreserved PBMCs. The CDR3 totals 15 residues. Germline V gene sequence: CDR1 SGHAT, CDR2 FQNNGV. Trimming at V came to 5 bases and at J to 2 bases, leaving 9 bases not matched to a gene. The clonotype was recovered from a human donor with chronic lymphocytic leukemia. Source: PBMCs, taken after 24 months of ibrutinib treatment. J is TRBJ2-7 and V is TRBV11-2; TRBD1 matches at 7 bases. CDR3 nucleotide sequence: TGTGCCAGCAGCCTCTCGAGGGGGCCCACCTACGAGCAGTACTTC. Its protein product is CASSLSRGPTYEQYF.